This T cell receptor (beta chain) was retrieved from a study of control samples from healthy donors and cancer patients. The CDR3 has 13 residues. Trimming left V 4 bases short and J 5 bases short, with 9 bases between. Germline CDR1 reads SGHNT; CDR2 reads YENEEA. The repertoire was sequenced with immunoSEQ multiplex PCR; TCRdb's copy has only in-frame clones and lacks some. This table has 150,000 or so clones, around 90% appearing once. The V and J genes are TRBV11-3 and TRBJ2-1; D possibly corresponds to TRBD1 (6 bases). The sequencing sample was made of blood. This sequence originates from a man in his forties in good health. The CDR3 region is CASSSGADNEQFF. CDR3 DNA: TGTGCCAGCAGCTCAGGGGCGGACAATGAGCAGTTCTTC. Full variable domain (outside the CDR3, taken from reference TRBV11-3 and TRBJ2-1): EAGVVQSPRYKIIEKKQPVAFWCNPISGHNTLYWYLQNLGQGPELLIRYENEEAVDDSQLPKDRFSAERLKGVDSTLKIQPAELGDSAVYLCASSSGADNEQFFGPGTRLTVL.